The TCR beta chain under discussion was sequenced for a study of CD8+CD57+ T cells in acquired aplastic anemia. Study in general: Average DNA yield from sorted CD4+ and CD8+ cells was roughly 3.1 ug. Study outcomes and limitations: The number of CD8+ CDR3 sequences shared by patients and controls was roughly 30. Significance was not reached for CD8+ Simpson's diversity between patients and controls.

Remarks on this clonotype: The target antigen is unknown.

The length of the CDR3 is 22 residues. Germline V gives CDR1 SGHTA, CDR2 FQGTGA. V was trimmed by 3 bases and J by 3 bases, leaving 35 bases between them. Genomic DNA was employed as the template in profiling TCR beta VDJ and CDR3. Each CDR3 protein is one row after TCRdb ran MiXCR on the reads. This sample yields approximately 100,000 distinct CDR3 sequences, of which around two thirds are seen a single time; over 55% belongs to the top ten. CD8+CD57+ cell expansion had been shown by flow cytometry in patients chosen for sequencing. Patients were untreated when blood was sampled. Sequencing was carried out using sorted CD4+, CD8+, or CD8+CD57+ T cells (not recorded which) from PBMCs. This TCR was recovered from a human donor with aplastic anemia. This chain joins TRBV7-3 and TRBJ1-1, with D maybe TRBD1 (5 bases). This chain's CDR3 is CASSFTLPGGGQNLLVDTEAFF. In DNA form, the CDR3 reads TGTGCCAGCAGCTTCACCCTACCCGGGGGAGGACAAAACCTACTGGTTGACACTGAAGCTTTCTTT.